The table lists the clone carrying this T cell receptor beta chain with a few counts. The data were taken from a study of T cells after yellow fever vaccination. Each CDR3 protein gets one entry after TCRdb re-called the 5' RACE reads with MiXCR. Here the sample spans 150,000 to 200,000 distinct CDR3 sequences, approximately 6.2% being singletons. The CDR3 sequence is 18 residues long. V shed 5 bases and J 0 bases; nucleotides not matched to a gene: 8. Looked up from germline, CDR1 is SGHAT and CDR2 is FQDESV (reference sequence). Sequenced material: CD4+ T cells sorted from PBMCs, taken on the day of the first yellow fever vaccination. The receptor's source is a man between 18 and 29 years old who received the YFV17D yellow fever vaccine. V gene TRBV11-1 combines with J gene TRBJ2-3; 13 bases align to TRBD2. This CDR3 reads CASSPRLAGGPSTDTQYF. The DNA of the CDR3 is TGTGCCAGCAGCCCCCGACTAGCGGGGGGACCTAGCACAGATACGCAGTATTTT.